This T cell receptor beta chain was found in a study of Ad26.COV2.S vaccination and SARS-CoV-2 variants. Profiled with immunoSEQ multiplex PCR; TCRdb holds only in-frame clones, not every one. Of fewer than 400,000 clones detected, roughly nine tenths appear once; the ten largest clones hold approximately 3.7%. The treatment: around 19 received Ad26.COV2.S at low or high dose, single or two shots; 5 received placebo; per-sample allocation not given. Day 63 after the first vaccine or placebo injection was the time point for sampling. Boston supplied an adult donor aged 18-55 years. The germline CDR1 and CDR2 sequences are SNHLY and FYNNEI. The length of the CDR3 is 16 residues. J was trimmed by 4 bases and V by 1 base; bases with no gene match: 9.

Here the sequenced sample was peripheral blood, taken in a trial of Ad26.COV2.S vaccine versus placebo. The receptor was isolated from a person aged 18 to 65 who received the Ad26.COV2.S COVID-19 vaccine or a placebo. V and J are TRBV2 and TRBJ1-2; the match to TRBD1 covers 7 bases. The CDR3 spells CASSEGGQGDGYGYTF. CDR3 nucleotide sequence: TGTGCCAGCAGTGAAGGGGGCCAGGGGGATGGCTATGGCTACACCTTC.